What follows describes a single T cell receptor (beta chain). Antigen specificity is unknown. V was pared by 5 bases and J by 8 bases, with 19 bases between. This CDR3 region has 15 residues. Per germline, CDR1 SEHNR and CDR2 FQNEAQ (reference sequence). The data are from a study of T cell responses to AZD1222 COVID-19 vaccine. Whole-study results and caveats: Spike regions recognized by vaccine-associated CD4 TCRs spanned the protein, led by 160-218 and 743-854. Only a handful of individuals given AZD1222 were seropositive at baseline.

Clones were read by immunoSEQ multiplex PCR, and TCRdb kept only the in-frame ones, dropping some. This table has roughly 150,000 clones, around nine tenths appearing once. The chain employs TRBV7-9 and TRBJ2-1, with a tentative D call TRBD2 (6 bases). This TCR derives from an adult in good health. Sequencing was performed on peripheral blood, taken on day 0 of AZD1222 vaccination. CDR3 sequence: CASSPLGGLWDEQFF. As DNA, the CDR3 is TGTGCCAGCAGCCCCCTGGGGGGATTGTGGGATGAGCAGTTCTTC.